This T cell receptor beta chain derives from a study of blood T cell repertoires in COVID-19. The data were produced by immunoSEQ multiplex PCR, yet TCRdb's version contains in-frame clones alone and is incomplete. The table shows more than 150,000 clones, with roughly 87% occurring only once. This receptor was taken from a woman aged 45-59 years who had recovered from COVID-19. Sequenced: PBMCs or T cells enriched from blood (not recorded which).

The CDR3 sequence is CASRQKTGGVDGYTF. The CDR3 DNA reads as TGTGCCAGCAGGCAGAAGACAGGGGGAGTCGATGGCTACACCTTC. V and J are TRBV28 and TRBJ1-2, with 9 bases fitting TRBD1. Trimming cost V 6 bases and J 6 bases; bases outside gene matches: 11. The CDR3 has 15 amino acids. Germline loops: CDR1 MDHEN, CDR2 SYDVKM.